What follows describes a single TCR beta chain. The data were obtained in a study of OX40 agonist ivuxolimab in advanced cancers. The V gene end was trimmed by 5 bases and the J gene end by 5 bases; junction bases not matched to a gene: 7. The CDR3 is 14 residues long. In germline, CDR1 is MNHEY, CDR2 SMNVEV (reference sequence). This table comes from immunoSEQ multiplex PCR, and its TCRdb copy is limited to in-frame clones, with some not included. The top ten hold around 12% of the sample, which has 55,000 to 80,000 clones, roughly 89% seen once. The receptor was isolated from an adult with an advanced solid tumor such as melanoma, head and neck, liver or kidney cancer. The V and J genes are TRBV27 and TRBJ2-3; TRBD1 aligns across 7 bases. The sample here was CD4+ or CD8+ T cells sorted from blood, taken in a trial of the OX40 agonist ivuxolimab. The chain's CDR3 is CASSERDSVDTQYF. CDR3 DNA: TGTGCCAGCAGTGAACGGGACAGCGTAGATACGCAGTATTTT.